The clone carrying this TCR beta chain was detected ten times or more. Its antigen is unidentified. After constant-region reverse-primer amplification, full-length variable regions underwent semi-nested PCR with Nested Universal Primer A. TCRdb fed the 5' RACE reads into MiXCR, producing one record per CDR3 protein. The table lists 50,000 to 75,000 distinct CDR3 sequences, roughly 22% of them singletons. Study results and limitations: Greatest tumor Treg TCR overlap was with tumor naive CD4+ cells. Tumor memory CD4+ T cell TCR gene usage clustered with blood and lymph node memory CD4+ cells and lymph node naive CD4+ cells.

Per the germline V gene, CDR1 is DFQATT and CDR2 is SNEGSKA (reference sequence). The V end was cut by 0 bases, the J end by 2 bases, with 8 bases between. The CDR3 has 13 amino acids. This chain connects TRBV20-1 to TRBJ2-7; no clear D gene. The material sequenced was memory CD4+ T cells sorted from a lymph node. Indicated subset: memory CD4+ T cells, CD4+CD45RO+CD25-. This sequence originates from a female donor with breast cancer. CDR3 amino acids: CSARERKTYEQYF. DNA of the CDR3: TGCAGTGCTAGAGAGCGCAAGACCTACGAGCAGTACTTC.